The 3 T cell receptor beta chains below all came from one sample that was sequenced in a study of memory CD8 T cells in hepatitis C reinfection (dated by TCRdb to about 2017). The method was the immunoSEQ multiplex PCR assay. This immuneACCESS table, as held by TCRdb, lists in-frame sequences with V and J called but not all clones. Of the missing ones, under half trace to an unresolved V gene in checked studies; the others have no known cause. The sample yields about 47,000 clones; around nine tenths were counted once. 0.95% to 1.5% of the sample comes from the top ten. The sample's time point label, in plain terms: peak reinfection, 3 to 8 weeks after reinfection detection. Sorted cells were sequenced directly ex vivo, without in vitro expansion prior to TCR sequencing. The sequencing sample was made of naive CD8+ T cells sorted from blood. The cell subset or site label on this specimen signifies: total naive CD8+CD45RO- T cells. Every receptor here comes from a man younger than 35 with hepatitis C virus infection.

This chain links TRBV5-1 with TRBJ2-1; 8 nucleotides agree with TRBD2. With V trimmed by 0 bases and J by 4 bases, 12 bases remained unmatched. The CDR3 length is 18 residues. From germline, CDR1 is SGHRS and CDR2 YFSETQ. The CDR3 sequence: CASSLVVAGFLTYNEQFF. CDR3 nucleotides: TGCGCCAGCAGCTTGGTGGTAGCGGGATTCCTAACTTACAATGAGCAGTTCTTC.

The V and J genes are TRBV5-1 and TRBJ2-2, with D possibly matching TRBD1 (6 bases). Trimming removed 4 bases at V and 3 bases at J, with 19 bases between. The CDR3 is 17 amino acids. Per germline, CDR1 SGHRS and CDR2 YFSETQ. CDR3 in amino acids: CASSGSQTGGYTGELFF. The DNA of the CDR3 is TGCGCCAGCAGCGGTTCCCAGACAGGAGGTTACACCGGGGAGCTGTTTTTT. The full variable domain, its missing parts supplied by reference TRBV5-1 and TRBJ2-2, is KAGVTQTPRYLIKTRGQQVTLSCSPISGHRSVSWYQQTPGQGLQFLFEYFSETQRNKGNFPGRFSGRQFSNSRSEMNVSTLELGDSALYLCASSGSQTGGYTGELFFGEGSRLTVL.

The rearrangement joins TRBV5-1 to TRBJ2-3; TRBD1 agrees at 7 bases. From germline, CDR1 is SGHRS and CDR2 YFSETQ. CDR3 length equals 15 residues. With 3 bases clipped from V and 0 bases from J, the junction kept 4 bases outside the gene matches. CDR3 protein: CASSSGTVSTDTQYF. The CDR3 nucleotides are TGCGCCAGCAGCTCCGGGACAGTGAGCACAGATACGCAGTATTTT. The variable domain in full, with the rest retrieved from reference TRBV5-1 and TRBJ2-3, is KAGVTQTPRYLIKTRGQQVTLSCSPISGHRSVSWYQQTPGQGLQFLFEYFSETQRNKGNFPGRFSGRQFSNSRSEMNVSTLELGDSALYLCASSSGTVSTDTQYFGPGTRLTVL.